This section outlines one T cell receptor (beta chain) sequence together with its context. TCRdb's copy holds only in-frame clones and misses some; the assay was immunoSEQ multiplex PCR. The table shows roughly 100,000 clones, with 75% to 95% occurring only once. The data are from a study of T cell changes during pregnancy in multiple sclerosis. CDR3 length equals 15 residues. Trimming took 5 bases from V and 2 from J, leaving 14 bases between them. Germline V lookup: CDR1 LNHNV, CDR2 YYDKDF (reference sequence). Sequencing used peripheral blood, obtained before pregnancy. The chain joins TRBV15 to TRBJ2-3, with a tentative D call TRBD1 (5 bases). This TCR was recovered from a female donor with multiple sclerosis, enrolled in a pregnancy study. CDR3 bases: TGTGCCACCAGCCGACGACAGAGTATCACAGATACGCAGTATTTT. It translates to CATSRRQSITDTQYF. Full variable domain (rest looked up from reference TRBV15 and TRBJ2-3): DAMVIQNPRYQVTQFGKPVTLSCSQTLNHNVMYWYQQKSSQAPKLLFHYYDKDFNNEADTPDNFQSRRPNTSFCFLDIRSPGLGDTAMYLCATSRRQSITDTQYFGPGTRLTVL.